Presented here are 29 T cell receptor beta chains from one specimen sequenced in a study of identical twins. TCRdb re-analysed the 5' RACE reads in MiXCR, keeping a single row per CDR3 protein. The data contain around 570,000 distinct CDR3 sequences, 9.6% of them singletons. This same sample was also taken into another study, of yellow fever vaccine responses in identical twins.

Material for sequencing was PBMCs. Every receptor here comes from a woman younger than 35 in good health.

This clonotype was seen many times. CDR3 region: CASSQEGLGYEQYF. CDR3 sequence (DNA): TGTGCCAGCAGCCAAGAGGGTCTCGGATACGAGCAGTACTTC. The chain has TRBV4-2 and TRBJ2-7; D remains unclear. V was clipped by 0 bases and J by 4 bases, with 10 bases between them. Germline V gene sequence: CDR1 LGHNA, CDR2 YNFKEQ. This CDR3 comprises 14 residues.

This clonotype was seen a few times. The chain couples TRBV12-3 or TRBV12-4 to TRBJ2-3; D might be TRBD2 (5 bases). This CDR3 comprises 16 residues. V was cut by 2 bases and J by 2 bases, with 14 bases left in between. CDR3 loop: CASSLSRDYYTDTQYF. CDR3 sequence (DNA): TGTGCCAGCAGTTTAAGTAGAGACTACTACACAGATACGCAGTATTTT.

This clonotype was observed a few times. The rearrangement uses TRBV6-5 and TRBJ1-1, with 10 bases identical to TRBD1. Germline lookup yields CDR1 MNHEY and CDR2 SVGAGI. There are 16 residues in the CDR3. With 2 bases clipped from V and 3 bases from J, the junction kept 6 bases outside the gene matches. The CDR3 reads CASSYGAGTGDTEAFF. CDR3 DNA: TGTGCCAGCAGTTACGGGGCAGGGACAGGGGACACTGAAGCTTTCTTT.

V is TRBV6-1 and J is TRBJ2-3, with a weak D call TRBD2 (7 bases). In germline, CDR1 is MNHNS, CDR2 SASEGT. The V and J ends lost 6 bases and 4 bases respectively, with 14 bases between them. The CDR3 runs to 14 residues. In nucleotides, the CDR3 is TGTGCCAGCAGACGGGGGGCCGGCGCAGATACGCAGTATTTT. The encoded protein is CASRRGAGADTQYF.

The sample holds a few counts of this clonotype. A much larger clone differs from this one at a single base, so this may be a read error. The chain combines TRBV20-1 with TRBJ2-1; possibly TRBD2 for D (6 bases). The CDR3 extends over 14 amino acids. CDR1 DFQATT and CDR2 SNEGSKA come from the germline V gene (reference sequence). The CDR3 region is CSVRDGGAELEQFF. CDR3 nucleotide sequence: TGCAGTGTTAGAGACGGAGGGGCGGAACTCGAGCAGTTCTTC.

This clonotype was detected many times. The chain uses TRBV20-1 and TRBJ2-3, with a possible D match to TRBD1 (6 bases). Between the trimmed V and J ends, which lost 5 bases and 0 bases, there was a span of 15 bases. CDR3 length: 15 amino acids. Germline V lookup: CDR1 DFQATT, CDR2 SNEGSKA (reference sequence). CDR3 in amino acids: CSAPTGRFSTDTQYF. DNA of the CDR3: TGCAGTGCTCCAACAGGGCGCTTCAGCACAGATACGCAGTATTTT.

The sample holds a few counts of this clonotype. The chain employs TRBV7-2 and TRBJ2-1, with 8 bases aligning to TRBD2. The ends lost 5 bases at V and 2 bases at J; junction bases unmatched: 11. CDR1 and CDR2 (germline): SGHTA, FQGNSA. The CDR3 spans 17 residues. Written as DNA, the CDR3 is TGTGCCAGCAGCCTCCGGGGTAGCGGGGAAGCCTACAATGAGCAGTTCTTC. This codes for CASSLRGSGEAYNEQFF.

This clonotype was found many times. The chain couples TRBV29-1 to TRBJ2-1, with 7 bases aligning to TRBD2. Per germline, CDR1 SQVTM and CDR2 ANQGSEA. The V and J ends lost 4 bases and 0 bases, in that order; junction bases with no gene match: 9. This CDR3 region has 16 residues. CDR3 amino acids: CSVVISGRSSYNEQFF. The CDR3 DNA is TGCAGCGTTGTTATTAGCGGGCGGAGCTCCTACAATGAGCAGTTCTTC.

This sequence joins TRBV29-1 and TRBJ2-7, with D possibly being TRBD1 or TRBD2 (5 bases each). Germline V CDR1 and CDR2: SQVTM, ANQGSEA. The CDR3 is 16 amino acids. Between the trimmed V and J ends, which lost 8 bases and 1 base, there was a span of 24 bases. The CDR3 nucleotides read TGCAGCCCCTTTTCCCCCGGGACCAAAATTTCCTACGAGCAGTACTTC. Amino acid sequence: CSPFSPGTKISYEQYF.

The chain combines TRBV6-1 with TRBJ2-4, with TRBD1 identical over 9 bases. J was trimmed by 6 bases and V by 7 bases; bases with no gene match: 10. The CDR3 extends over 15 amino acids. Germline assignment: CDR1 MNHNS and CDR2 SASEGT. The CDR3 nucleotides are TGTGCCAGCAACGACAGGGGGTCCCGAGTAAACATTCAGTACTTC. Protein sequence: CASNDRGSRVNIQYF.

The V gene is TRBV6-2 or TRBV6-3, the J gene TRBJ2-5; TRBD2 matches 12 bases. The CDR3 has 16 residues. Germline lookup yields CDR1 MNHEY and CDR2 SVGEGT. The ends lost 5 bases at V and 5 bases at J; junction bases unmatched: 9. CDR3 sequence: CASSGLAGIYWETQYF. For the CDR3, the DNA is TGTGCCAGCAGTGGACTAGCGGGAATATATTGGGAGACCCAGTACTTC.

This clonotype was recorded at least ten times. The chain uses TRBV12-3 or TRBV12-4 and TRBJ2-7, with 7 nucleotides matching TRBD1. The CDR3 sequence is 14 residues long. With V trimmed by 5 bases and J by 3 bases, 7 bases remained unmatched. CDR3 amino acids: CASSPPGQFYEQYF. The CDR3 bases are TGTGCCAGCAGTCCTCCGGGACAGTTCTACGAGCAGTACTTC.

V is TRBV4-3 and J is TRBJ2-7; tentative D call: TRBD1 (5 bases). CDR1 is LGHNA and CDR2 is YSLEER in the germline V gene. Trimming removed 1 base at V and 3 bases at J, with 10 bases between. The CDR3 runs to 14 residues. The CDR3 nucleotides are TGCGCCAGCAGCCAAGGAGTGGGGCTCTACGAGCAGTACTTC. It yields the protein CASSQGVGLYEQYF.

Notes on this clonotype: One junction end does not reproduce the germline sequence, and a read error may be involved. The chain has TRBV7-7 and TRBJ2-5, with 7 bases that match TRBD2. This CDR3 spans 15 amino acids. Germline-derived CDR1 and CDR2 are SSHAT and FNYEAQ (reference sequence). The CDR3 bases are TGTGCTAGCAGCTTAGGACTGACGGGGGGAGAGACCCAGTACTTC. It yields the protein CASSLGLTGGETQYF.

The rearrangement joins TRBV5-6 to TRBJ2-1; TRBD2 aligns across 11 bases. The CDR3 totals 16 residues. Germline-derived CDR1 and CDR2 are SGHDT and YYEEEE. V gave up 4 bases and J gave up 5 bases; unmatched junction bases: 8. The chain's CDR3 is CASSLRTSGYNNEQFF. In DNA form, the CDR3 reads TGTGCCAGCAGCCTGAGGACTAGCGGGTATAACAATGAGCAGTTCTTC.

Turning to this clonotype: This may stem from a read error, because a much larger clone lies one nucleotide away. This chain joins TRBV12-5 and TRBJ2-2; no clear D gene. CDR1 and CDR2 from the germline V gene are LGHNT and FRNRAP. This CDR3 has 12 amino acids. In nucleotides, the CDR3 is TGTGCTAGCGCCGCTCCCACCGAGGAGCTGTTTTTT. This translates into CASAAPTEELFF.

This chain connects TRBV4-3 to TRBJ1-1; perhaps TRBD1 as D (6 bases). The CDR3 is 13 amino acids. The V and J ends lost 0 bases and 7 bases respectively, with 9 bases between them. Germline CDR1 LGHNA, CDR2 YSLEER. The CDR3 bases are TGCGCCAGCAGCCAAGATAGGGGGAGTGAAGCTTTCTTT. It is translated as CASSQDRGSEAFF.

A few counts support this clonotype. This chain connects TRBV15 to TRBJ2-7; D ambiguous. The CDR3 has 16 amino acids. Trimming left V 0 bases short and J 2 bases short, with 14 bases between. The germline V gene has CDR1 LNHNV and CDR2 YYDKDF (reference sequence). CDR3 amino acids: CATSRESKGRAYEQYF. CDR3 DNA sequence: TGTGCCACCAGCAGAGAAAGCAAGGGAAGGGCCTACGAGCAGTACTTC. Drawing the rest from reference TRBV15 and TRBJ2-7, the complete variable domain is DAMVIQNPRYQVTQFGKPVTLSCSQTLNHNVMYWYQQKSSQAPKLLFHYYDKDFNNEADTPDNFQSRRPNTSFCFLDIRSPGLGDTAMYLCATSRESKGRAYEQYFGPGTRLTVT.

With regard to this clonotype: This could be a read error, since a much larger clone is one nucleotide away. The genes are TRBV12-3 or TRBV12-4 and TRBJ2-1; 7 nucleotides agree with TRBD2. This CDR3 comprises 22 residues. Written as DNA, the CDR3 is TGTGCCAGCAGTTTCCTCTTCCAGACTAGCCAGAGAATTCATAACTCCTACAATAAGCAGTTCTTC. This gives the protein CASSFLFQTSQRIHNSYNKQFF.

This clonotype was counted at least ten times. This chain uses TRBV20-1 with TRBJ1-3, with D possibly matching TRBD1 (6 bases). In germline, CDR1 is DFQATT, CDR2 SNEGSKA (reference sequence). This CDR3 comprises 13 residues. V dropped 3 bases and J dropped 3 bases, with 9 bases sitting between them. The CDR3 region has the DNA TGCAGTGCTAGCACAGGGTATGGAAACACCATATATTTT. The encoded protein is CSASTGYGNTIYF.

The CDR3 sequence: CSAQSPGQREETQYF. The DNA of the CDR3 is TGCAGTGCTCAATCCCCGGGACAGCGCGAAGAGACCCAGTACTTC. This chain connects TRBV20-1 to TRBJ2-5; 7 bases agree with TRBD1. Germline V gene data show CDR1 as DFQATT and CDR2 as SNEGSKA (reference sequence). J gave up 3 bases and V 5 bases, and 12 bases lay outside the gene matches. The CDR3 is 15 amino acids.

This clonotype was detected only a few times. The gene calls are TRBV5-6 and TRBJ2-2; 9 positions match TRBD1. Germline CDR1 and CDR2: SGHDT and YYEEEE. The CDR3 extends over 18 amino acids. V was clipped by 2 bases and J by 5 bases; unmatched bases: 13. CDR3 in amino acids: CASSLYTGGPVGTGELFF. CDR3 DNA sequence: TGTGCCAGCAGCTTATATACAGGGGGCCCCGTTGGAACCGGGGAGCTGTTTTTT.

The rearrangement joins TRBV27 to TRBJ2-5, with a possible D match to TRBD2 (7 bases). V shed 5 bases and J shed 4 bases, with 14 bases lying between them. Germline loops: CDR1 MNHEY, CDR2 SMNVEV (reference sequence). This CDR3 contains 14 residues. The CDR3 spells CASSRWEGVETQYF. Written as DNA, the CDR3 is TGTGCCAGCAGTAGGTGGGAGGGGGTAGAGACCCAGTACTTC.

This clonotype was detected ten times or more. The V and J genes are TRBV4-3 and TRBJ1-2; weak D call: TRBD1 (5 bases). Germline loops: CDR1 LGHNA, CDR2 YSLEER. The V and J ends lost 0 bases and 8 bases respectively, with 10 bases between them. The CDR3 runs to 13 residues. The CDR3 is CASSQEAGDGYTF. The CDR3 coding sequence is TGCGCCAGCAGCCAAGAAGCGGGGGACGGCTACACCTTC.

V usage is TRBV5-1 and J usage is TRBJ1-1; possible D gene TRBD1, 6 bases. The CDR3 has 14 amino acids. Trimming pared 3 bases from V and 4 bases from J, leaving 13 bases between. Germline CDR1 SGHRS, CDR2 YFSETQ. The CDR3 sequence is CASSSEGRGTEAFF. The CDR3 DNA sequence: TGCGCCAGCAGCTCCGAGGGCAGGGGCACTGAAGCTTTCTTT.

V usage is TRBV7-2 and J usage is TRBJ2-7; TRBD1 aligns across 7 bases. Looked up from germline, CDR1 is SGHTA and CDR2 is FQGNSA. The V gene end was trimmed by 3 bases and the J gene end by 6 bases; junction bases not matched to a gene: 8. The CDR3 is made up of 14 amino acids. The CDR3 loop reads CASSLIQGPSEQYF. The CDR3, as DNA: TGTGCCAGCAGCTTGATACAGGGGCCTTCCGAGCAGTACTTC.

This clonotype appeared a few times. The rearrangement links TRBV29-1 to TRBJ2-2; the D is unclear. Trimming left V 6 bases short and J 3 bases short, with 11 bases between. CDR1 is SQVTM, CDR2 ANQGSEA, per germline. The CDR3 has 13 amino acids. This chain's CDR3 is CSVFVGDTGELFF. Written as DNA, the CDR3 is TGCAGCGTATTCGTCGGCGACACCGGGGAGCTGTTTTTT.

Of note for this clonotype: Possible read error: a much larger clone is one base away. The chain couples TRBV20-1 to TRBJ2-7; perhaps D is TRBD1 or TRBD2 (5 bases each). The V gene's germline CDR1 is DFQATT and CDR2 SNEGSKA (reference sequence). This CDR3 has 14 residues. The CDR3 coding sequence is TGCTGTGCTAGAGATCGGGGAAAGGGGTACGAGCAGTACTTC. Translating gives CCARDRGKGYEQYF.

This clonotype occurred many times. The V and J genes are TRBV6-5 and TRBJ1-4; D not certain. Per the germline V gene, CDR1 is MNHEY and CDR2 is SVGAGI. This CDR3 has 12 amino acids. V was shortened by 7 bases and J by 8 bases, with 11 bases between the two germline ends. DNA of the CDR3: TGTGCCAGCAAAGGTACTACAGAAAAACTGTTTTTT. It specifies CASKGTTEKLFF.